This T cell receptor beta chain was sequenced during a study of response to subunit inactivated influenza vaccine. Overall study results and limits: The authors offered the suggestion that each seasonal influenza vaccination recruits few new T cells.

With respect to this clonotype: The antigen is undetermined.

Germline CDR1 reads LGHNA; CDR2 reads YNFKEQ. The CDR3 is 18 residues long. V shed 4 bases and J 6 bases; nucleotides not matched to a gene: 10. Via MiXCR, TCRdb re-called the RT-PCR reads, giving one row per CDR3 protein. This table has just under 250,000 distinct CDR3 sequences, less than 15% appearing once. The V gene is TRBV4-2, the J gene TRBJ2-3; TRBD2 matches 16 bases. The starting material was non-naive T cells sorted from PBMCs, obtained 14 to 15 days before vaccination. This clonotype originated in a man aged 50 to 60 who received an inactivated influenza vaccine. CDR3 protein: CASSLAGTSGGGVDTQYF. The CDR3 nucleotides read TGTGCCAGCAGCCTGGCCGGGACTAGCGGGGGGGGGGTTGATACGCAGTATTTT.